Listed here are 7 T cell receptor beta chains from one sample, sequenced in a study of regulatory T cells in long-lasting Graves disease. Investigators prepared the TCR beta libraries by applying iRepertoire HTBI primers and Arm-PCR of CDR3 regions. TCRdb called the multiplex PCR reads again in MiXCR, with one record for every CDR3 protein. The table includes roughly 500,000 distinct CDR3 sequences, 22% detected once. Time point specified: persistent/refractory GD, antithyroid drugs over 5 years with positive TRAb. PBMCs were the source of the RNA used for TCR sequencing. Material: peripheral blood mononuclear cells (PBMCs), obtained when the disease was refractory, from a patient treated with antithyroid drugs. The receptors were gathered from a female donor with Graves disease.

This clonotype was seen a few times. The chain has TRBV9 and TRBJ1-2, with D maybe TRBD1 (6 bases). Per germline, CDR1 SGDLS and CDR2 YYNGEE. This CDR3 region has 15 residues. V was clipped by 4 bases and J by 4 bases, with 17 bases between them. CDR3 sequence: CASSPSGGQGYGYTF. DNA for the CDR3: TGTGCCAGCAGCCCCAGTGGGGGGCAGGGCTATGGCTACACCTTC.

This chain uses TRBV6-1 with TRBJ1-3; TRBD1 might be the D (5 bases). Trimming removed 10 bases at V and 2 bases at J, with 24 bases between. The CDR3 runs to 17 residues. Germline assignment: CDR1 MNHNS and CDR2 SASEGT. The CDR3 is CATTRGTAGVTGNTIYF. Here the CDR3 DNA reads TGTGCCACCACTCGGGGGACCGCGGGGGTCACTGGAAACACCATATATTTT.

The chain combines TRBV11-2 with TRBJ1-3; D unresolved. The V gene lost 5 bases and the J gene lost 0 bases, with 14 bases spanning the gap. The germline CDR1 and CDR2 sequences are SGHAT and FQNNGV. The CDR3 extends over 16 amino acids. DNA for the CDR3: TGTGCCAGCAGCCTAAGACCGGGGAGCTCTGGAAACACCATATATTTT. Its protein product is CASSLRPGSSGNTIYF.

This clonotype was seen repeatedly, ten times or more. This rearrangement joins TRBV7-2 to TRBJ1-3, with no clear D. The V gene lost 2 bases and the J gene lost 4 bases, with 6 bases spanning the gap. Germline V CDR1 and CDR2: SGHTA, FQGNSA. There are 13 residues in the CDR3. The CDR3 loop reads CASSLRVGNTIYF. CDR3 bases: TGTGCCAGCAGCTTAAGAGTCGGAAACACCATATATTTT.

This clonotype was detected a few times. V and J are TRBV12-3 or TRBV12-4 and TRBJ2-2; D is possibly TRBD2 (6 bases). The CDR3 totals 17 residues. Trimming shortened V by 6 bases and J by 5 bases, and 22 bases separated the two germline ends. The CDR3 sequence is CASSGSRDFRFTGELFF. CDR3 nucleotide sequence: TGTGCCAGCAGCGGCTCCCGGGACTTTAGATTTACCGGGGAGCTGTTTTTT.

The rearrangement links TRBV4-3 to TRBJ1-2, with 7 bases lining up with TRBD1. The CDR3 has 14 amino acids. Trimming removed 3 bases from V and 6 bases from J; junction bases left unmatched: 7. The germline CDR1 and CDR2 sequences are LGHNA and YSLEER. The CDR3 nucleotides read TGCGCCAGCAGCCATGCAGACAGGGTAAATGGCTACACCTTC. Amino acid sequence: CASSHADRVNGYTF.

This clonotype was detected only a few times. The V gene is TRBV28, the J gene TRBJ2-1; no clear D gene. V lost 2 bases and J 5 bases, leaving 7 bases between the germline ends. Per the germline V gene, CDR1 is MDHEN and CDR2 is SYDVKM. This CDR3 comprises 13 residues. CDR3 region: CASSLGSHNEQFF. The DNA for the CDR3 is TGTGCCAGCAGTTTAGGGTCTCACAATGAGCAGTTCTTC.